This TCR beta chain was recorded in a study of metastatic and nonmetastatic thyroid tumors (dated by TCRdb to the early 2020s). As for the study more broadly: Repertoires from peripheral blood and from tumor or nodule tissue samples of malignant and benign thyroid patients were compared. Findings and caveats that apply to the study as a whole: In both blood and tumor samples, TCR beta diversity was reported to be significantly higher in malignant tumors than in benign nodules.

The library came from PCR. The listed sequencing device is Illumina HiSeq 4000. The TCR beta-chain CDR3 region of each patient was profiled by high-throughput sequencing. The original pipeline was this. Drawing on CDR3 differences between clinicopathological groups, the researchers built a classifier meant to tell apart patients with distant-metastatic papillary thyroid cancer. Repertoire diversity was assessed with the Shannon index, and tumor-blood repertoire similarity with the Morisita-Horn index. The raw public reads went through TCRdb reprocessing: fastp at Q25, MiXCR clone calling, in-frame beta chains kept. TCRdb, not the authors, supplied the V and J calls. This sample has 15,000 to 20,000 clones in its table, and about 33% of those were observed once. Together, the top ten hold 9% to 10% of the sample. On this clone: Its antigen is still unknown. Within one base of it there is no much larger clone, and no base qualities were kept.

None of the patients had been given any treatment before thyroid surgery. Patient clinical samples collected from the early 2010s to the late 2010s were retrospectively analysed using T-cell receptor beta sequencing. The germline V gene gives CDR1 as SGHAT and CDR2 as FQNNGV. V trim: 1 base; J trim: 10 bases; unmatched bases: 9. Reading from cysteine to phenylalanine, the CDR3 counts 16 amino acids. The kept DNA is CDR3 alone, 48 bases in frame from the first base. This clonotype was sampled from a male donor with papillary thyroid cancer or a benign thyroid nodule (not recorded which). Some clones in this sample may be carry-over from other donors' samples. The sequencing input was tumor tissue. In this chain, TRBV11-2 is recombined with TRBJ2-1, and 11 bases in between align with TRBD2. The CDR3 protein sequence reads: CASSLVISGRAIEQFF. The DNA sequence reads TGTGCCAGCAGCTTAGTAATTAGCGGGAGGGCCATCGAGCAGTTCTTC.